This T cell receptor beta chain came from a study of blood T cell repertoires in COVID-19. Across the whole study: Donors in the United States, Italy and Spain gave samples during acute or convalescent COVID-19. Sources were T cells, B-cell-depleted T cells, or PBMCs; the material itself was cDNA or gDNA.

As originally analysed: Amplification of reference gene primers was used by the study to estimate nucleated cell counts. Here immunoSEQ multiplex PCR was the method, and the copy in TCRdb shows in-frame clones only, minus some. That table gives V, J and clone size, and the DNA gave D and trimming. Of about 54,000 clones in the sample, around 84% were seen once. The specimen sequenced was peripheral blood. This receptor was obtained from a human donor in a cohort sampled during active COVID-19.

Here the CDR3 reads CASSQGQSYGYTF. For the CDR3, the DNA is TGCGCCAGCAGCCAAGGACAGTCCTATGGCTACACCTTC. V is TRBV4-1 and J is TRBJ1-2; perhaps TRBD1 as D (5 bases). Germline CDR1 reads MGHRA; CDR2 reads YSYEKL. Trimming took off 1 base at V and 4 bases at J, with 7 bases between the two ends. CDR3 length: 13 residues.